This record covers a single TCR beta chain. Its specificity is not known. Assay used: immunoSEQ multiplex PCR; TCRdb lists only in-frame clones, some missing. The sample records over 2 million clones, just under 95% being singletons. This record belongs to a study of shared clonotypes between healthy human individuals. Study details: The cohort comprised a couple of women and a few men. Their ages spanned 18 to 49 years. Study-level points and caveats: Sequencing depth was predicted to influence how clonotypes are shared among donors. A handful of donors had 5% to 6% of their naive CD4 clonotypes in common.

CD45RO-negative CD8 cells positively selected for CCR7 made up the naive population, which excluded terminally differentiated effector memory CD45RA+ cells. The donors were adults (healthy and HIV-negative) with no recent acute infections or vaccinations. The CDR3 has 16 amino acids. The V segment lost 10 bases and the J segment 4 bases; nucleotides outside the gene matches: 13. The germline gives CDR1 MNHNY, CDR2 SVGAGI (reference sequence). This chain uses TRBV6-6 with TRBJ2-1; 10 bases line up with TRBD2. The sequenced material came from naive CD8+ T cells sorted from blood. The source of this sequence is a young man in good health. The chain's CDR3 is CATSRGTSGEYNEQFF. The CDR3 bases are TGTGCCACTTCGAGAGGAACTAGCGGGGAATACAATGAGCAGTTCTTC.